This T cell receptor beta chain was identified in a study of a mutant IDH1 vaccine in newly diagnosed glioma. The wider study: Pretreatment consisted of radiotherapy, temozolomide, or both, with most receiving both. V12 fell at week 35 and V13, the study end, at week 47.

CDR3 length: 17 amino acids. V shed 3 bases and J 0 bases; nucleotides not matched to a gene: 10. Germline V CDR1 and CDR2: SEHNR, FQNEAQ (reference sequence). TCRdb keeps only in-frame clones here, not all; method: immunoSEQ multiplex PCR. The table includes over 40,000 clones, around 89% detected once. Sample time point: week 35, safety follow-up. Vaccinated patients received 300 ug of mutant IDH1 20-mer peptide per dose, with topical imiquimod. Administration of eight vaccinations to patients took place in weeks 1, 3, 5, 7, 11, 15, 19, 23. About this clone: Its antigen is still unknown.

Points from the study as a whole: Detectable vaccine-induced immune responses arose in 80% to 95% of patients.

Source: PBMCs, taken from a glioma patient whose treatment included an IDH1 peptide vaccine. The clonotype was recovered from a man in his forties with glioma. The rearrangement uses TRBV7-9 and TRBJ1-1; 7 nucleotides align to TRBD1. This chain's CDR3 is CASSLARTGRVNTEAFF. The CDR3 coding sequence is TGTGCCAGCAGCTTGGCGCGGACAGGCCGGGTGAACACTGAAGCTTTCTTT.